This T cell receptor beta chain was recovered during a study of T cell repertoires in cytomegalovirus infection. Study results and limitations: CMV carriers with the relevant HLA were identified by cumulative public TCR beta family frequency.

Germline V gene sequence: CDR1 MDHEN, CDR2 SYDVKM. The CDR3 runs to 13 residues. V gave up 5 bases and J gave up 6 bases, with 13 bases separating them. Of note for this clonotype: Its antigen is as yet unknown.

From the reads, TCRdb called clonotypes with MiXCR, one entry per CDR3 protein. The sample shows around 740,000 distinct CDR3 sequences, 35% of them seen only once. The receptor was isolated from a human donor in good health (CMV status not recorded). Some clones in this sample may be carry-over from other donors' samples. The chain joins TRBV28 to TRBJ1-2; D call uncertain. The sequenced sample was PBMCs. The CDR3 is CASSPLWSNGYTF. CDR3 nucleotide sequence: TGTGCCAGCAGTCCCCTTTGGTCGAATGGCTACACCTTC.